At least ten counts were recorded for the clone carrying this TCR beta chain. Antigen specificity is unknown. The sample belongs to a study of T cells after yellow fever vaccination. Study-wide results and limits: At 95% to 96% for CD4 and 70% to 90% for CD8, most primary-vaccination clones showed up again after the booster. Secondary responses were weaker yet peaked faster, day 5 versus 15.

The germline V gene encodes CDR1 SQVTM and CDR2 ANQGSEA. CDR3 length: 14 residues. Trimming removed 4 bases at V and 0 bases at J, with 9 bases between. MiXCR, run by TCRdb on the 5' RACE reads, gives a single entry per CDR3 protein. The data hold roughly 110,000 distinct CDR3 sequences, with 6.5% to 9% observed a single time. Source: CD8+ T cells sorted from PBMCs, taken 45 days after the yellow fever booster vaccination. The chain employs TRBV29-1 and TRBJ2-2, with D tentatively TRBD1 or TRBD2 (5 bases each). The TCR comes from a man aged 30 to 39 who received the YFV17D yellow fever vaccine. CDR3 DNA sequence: TGCAGCGTTGTAGGGACCCCGAACACCGGGGAGCTGTTTTTT. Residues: CSVVGTPNTGELFF.